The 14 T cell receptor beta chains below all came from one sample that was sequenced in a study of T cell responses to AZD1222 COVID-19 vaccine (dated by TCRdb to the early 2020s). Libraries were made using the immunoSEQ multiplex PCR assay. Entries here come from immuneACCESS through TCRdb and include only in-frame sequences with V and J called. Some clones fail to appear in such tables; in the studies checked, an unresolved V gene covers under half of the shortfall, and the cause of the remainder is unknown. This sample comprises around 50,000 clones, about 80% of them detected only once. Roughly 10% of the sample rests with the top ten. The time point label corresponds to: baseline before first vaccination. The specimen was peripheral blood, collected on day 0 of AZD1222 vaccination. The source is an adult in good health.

CDR3 DNA sequence: TGTGCCAGCAGGACAGGGGTGATCTACGAGCAGTACTTC. Its protein is CASRTGVIYEQYF. This chain connects TRBV6-5 to TRBJ2-7; TRBD1 matches 8 bases. Germline V gene sequence: CDR1 MNHEY, CDR2 SVGAGI. CDR3 length: 13 residues. Trimming took 6 bases from V and 3 from J; bases not matched to a gene: 4.

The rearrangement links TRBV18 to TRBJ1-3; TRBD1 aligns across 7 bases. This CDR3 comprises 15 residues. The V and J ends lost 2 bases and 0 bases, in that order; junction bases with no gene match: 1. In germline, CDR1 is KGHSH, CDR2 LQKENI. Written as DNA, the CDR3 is TGTGCCAGCTCACCAACAGGGGCCTCTGGAAACACCATATATTTT. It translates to CASSPTGASGNTIYF.

The CDR3 spells CASSLGGTSGYEQYF. Here the CDR3 DNA reads TGTGCCAGCAGCTTAGGGGGGACTAGCGGGTACGAGCAGTACTTC. The chain combines TRBV7-2 with TRBJ2-7, with TRBD2 matching over 12 bases. The CDR3 is 15 residues long. Looked up from germline, CDR1 is SGHTA and CDR2 is FQGNSA. The trim removed 1 base at V and 4 bases at J, leaving 2 bases unmatched.

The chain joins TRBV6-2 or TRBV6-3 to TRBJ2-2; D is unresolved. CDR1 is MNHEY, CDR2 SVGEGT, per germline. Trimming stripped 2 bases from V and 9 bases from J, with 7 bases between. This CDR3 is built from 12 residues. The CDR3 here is CASSYKYRELFF. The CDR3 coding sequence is TGTGCCAGCAGTTACAAGTATCGGGAGCTGTTTTTT.

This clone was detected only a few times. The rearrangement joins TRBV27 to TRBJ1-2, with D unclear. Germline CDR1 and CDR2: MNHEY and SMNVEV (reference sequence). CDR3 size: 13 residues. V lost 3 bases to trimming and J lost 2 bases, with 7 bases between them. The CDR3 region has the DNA TGTGCCAGCAGTTTCCGGCAGAACTATGGCTACACCTTC. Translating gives CASSFRQNYGYTF.

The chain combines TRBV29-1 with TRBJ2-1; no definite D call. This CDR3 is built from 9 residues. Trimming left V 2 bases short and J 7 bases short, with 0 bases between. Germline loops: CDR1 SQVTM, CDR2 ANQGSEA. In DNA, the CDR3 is TGCAGCGTTGAAAATGAGCAGTTCTTC. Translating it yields CSVENEQFF.

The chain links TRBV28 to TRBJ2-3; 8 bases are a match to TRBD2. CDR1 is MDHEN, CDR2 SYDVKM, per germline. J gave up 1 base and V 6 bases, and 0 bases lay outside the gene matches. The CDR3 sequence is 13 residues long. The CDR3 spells CASRRGGTDTQYF. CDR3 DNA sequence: TGTGCCAGCAGGCGGGGGGGCACAGATACGCAGTATTTT.

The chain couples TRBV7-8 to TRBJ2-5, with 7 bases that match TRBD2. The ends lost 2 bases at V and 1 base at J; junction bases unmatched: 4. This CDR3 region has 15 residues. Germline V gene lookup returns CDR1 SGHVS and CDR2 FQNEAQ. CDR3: CASSLRRGIQETQYF. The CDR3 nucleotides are TGTGCCAGCAGCTTAAGGCGGGGGATCCAAGAGACCCAGTACTTC.

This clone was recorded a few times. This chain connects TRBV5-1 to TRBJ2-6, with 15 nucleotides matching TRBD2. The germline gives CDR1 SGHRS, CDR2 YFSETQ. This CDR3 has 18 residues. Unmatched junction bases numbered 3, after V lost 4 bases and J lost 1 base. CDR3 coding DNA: TGCGCCAGCAGCGGGGGACTAGCGGGAGGATCTGGGGCCAACGTCCTGACTTTC. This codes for CASSGGLAGGSGANVLTF.

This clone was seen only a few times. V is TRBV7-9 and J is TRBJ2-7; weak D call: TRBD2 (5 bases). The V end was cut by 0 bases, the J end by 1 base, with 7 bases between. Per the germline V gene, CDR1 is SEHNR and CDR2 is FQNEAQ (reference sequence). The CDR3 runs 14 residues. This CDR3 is CASSLASVSYEQYF. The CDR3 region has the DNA TGTGCCAGCAGCTTAGCTAGCGTTTCCTACGAGCAGTACTTC.

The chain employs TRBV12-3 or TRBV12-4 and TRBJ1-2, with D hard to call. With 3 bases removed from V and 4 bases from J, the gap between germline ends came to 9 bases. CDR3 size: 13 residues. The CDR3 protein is CASSFNLLYGYTF. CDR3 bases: TGTGCCAGCAGTTTCAATCTCCTCTATGGCTACACCTTC.

The DNA of the CDR3 is TGTGCCAGCAGCCTTCGGGCCCGGTCAACAGAGCAGTTCTTC. Residues: CASSLRARSTEQFF. This chain uses TRBV3-1 (or the pseudogene TRBV3-2) with TRBJ2-1; D gene ambiguous. Trimming shortened V by 4 bases and J by 10 bases, and 17 bases separated the two germline ends. The CDR3 runs 14 residues. The germline gives CDR1 LGHDT, CDR2 YNNKEL (reference sequence).

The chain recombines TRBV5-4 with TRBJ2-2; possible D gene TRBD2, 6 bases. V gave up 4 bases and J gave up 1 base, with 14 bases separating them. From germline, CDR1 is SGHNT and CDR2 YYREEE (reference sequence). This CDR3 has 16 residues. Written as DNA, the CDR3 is TGTGCCAGCAGCCATCCGGCGGGGCAGAACACCGGGGAGCTGTTTTTT. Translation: CASSHPAGQNTGELFF.

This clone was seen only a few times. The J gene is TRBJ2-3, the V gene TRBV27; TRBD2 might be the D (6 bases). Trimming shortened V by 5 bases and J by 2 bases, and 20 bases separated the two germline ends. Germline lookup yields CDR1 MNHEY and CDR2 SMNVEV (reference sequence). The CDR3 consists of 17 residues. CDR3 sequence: CASSPTGDPFSTDTQYF. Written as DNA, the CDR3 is TGTGCCAGCAGTCCTACGGGAGATCCCTTTTCCACAGATACGCAGTATTTT.